These T cell receptor beta chains were read from a single sample in a study of vaccination effects on CD4 cells after COVID-19. Clones were read by immunoSEQ multiplex PCR, and TCRdb kept only the in-frame ones, dropping some. The data show about 59,000 clones, around 80% seen once. No antigen is known for these receptors. Sequencing used CD4+ T cells from PBMCs cultured with HCoV-OC43 spike peptides, obtained after COVID-19 vaccination. These receptors all come from a human donor who received a COVID-19 vaccine. The CDR3 runs from the conserved cysteine through the conserved F or W.

cdr3_aa | j_call | v_call
CASSQDRLGGVSNQPQHF | TRBJ1-5 | TRBV4-1
CASTGQGLGDTQYF | TRBJ2-3 | TRBV6-5
CASSLTSGASYNEQFF | TRBJ2-1 | TRBV5-1
CASSVEGGTQYF | TRBJ2-5 | TRBV9
CASGWGGDGEQFF | TRBJ2-1 | TRBV7-3
CASAPEMNTEAFF | TRBJ1-1 | TRBV2
CASSFAGGGFMNTEAFF | TRBJ1-1 | TRBV18
CASSLGRGRGNQPQHF | TRBJ1-5 | TRBV27
CASSTGGRETQYF | TRBJ2-5 | TRBV19
CATSDRYRPTYNEQFF | TRBJ2-1 | TRBV24-1
CASRTAATTEAFF | TRBJ1-1 | TRBV10-2
CAIRGQVLGNTEAFF | TRBJ1-1 | TRBV10-3
CASSFLPGQGAVGYTF | TRBJ1-2 | TRBV6-5
CASSQGHYNSPLHF | TRBJ1-6 | TRBV6-5
CASSDHVGFYNEQFF | TRBJ2-1 | TRBV6-4
CASSLLAGEQFF | TRBJ2-1 | TRBV28
CASREGHSSYNEQFF | TRBJ2-1 | TRBV19
CASSFTGQGSFSSNQPQHF | TRBJ1-5 | TRBV5-6
CASSLRPQGEETQYF | TRBJ2-5 | TRBV5-1
CASRSGTEETQYF | TRBJ2-5 | TRBV5-4
CASSLSGVYSGNTIYF | TRBJ1-3 | TRBV28
CASGPRGVGKNIQYF | TRBJ2-4 | TRBV7-9
CASSLWWTQETQYF | TRBJ2-5 | TRBV5-6
CASPTLSYRGPNTEAFF | TRBJ1-1 | TRBV5-8
CASISVAGRDQPQHF | TRBJ1-5 | TRBV19
CASGTVYGYTF | TRBJ1-2 | TRBV28
CSVDRTGGLSSETQYF | TRBJ2-5 | TRBV29-1
CASSSQIGTGETQYF | TRBJ2-5 | TRBV11-2
CASSLGRLAGGPSYNEQFF | TRBJ2-1 | TRBV11-2
CATRQAGTGNTIYF | TRBJ1-3 | TRBV19
CASGSLGANVLTF | TRBJ2-6 | TRBV12-5
CATSDSGSPENIQYF | TRBJ2-4 | TRBV24-1
CASSLLSGGTEAFF | TRBJ1-1 | TRBV5-1
CATSRDQDFTDTQYF | TRBJ2-3 | TRBV15
CASSQEGGIHMNTGELFF | TRBJ2-2 | TRBV3-1/TRBV3-2
CASRMTEYTGELFF | TRBJ2-2 | TRBV5-1
CASSFRQSSYNEQFF | TRBJ2-1 | TRBV7-8
CASTQLDRDTGELFF | TRBJ2-2 | TRBV19
CASRIPGQGGEQFF | TRBJ2-1 | TRBV5-8
CASSQDRATGELFF | TRBJ2-2 | TRBV7-3
CASSLTGAGANVLTF | TRBJ2-6 | TRBV28
CASSERATGNTIYF | TRBJ1-3 | TRBV11-1
CASSVQGPEVGYTF | TRBJ1-2 | TRBV2
CATLPQGLETQYF | TRBJ2-5 | TRBV2